This T cell receptor beta chain was sequenced during a study of cytomegalovirus exposure and HLA in healthy donors. Study-level background: The same platform was used for the 100 to 150 validation repertoires and the roughly 730 first-cohort repertoires, a later analysis reported.

Germline CDR1 LGHNA, CDR2 YSLEER. This CDR3 contains 15 residues. With 5 bases clipped from V and 3 bases from J, the junction kept 6 bases outside the gene matches. Separate from the approximately 700-subject first cohort was the approximately 110-subject validation cohort, to which the donors belonged. Sequencing was performed with immunoSEQ multiplex PCR; in TCRdb, only in-frame clones are kept and a portion is missing. The sample includes roughly 180,000 clones, roughly 86% of them seen just once. Sequencing was performed on PBMCs. The TCR originated in a young man in good health and CMV-seropositive. The J gene is TRBJ2-2, the V gene TRBV4-3; 7 bases are shared with TRBD2. CDR3 region: CASSGGSGDTGELFF. For the CDR3, the DNA is TGCGCCAGCAGCGGCGGGAGCGGGGACACCGGGGAGCTGTTTTTT.